These 27 T cell receptor beta chains came from one sample sequenced in a study of OX40 agonist ivuxolimab in advanced cancers. Clones were sequenced by immunoSEQ multiplex PCR, and TCRdb holds only the in-frame ones, with some missing. The sample lists 87,000 or so clones; about 85% were seen once. The material was CD4+ or CD8+ T cells sorted from blood, obtained in a trial of the OX40 agonist ivuxolimab. These receptors were collected from an adult with an advanced solid tumor such as melanoma, head and neck, liver or kidney cancer.

The sample holds one count of this clone. V gene TRBV7-2 combines with J gene TRBJ2-1; 10 bases fit TRBD1. The germline V gene has CDR1 SGHTA and CDR2 FQGNSA. The V and J ends lost 6 bases and 7 bases, in that order; junction bases with no gene match: 6. CDR3 length equals 14 residues. For the CDR3, the DNA is TGTGCCAGCAGTCCGGGACAGGGGATTAATGAGCAGTTCTTC. Translation: CASSPGQGINEQFF. The entire variable domain, with the rest obtained from reference TRBV7-2 and TRBJ2-1, is as follows: GAGVSQSPSNKVTEKGKDVELRCDPISGHTALYWYRQSLGQGLEFLIYFQGNSAPDKSGLPSDRFSAERTGGSVSTLTIQRTQQEDSAVYLCASSPGQGINEQFFGPGTRLTVL.

The gene calls are TRBV10-3 and TRBJ2-1, with 8 bases aligning to TRBD2. The junction had 9 bases not matched to a gene; V was cut back by 7 bases and J by 4 bases. The CDR3 has 15 amino acids. Looked up from germline, CDR1 is ENHRY and CDR2 is SYGVKD. The CDR3 DNA reads TGTGCCATCACCGATACTAGCGGAAAATACAATGAGCAGTTCTTC. This codes for CAITDTSGKYNEQFF.

V usage is TRBV7-2 and J usage is TRBJ2-5; D unresolved. The CDR3 is 15 amino acids. V was cut by 1 base and J by 5 bases, with 14 bases left in between. Looked up from germline, CDR1 is SGHTA and CDR2 is FQGNSA. The CDR3, as DNA: TGTGCCAGCAGCTTAGGTGGCACGGACGAGGAGACCCAGTACTTC. It is translated as CASSLGGTDEETQYF. Combining the CDR3 with reference TRBV7-2 and TRBJ2-5 gives the whole variable domain GAGVSQSPSNKVTEKGKDVELRCDPISGHTALYWYRQSLGQGLEFLIYFQGNSAPDKSGLPSDRFSAERTGGSVSTLTIQRTQQEDSAVYLCASSLGGTDEETQYFGPGTRLLVL.

J is TRBJ1-2 and V is TRBV29-1; D perhaps matches TRBD1 (6 bases). Germline CDR1 is SQVTM and CDR2 is ANQGSEA. CDR3 length equals 11 residues. Trimming cost V 7 bases and J 8 bases, with 14 bases left between them. The CDR3 DNA follows: TGCAGCGCAGACAGGCTTAAAGGCTACACCTTC. This codes for CSADRLKGYTF.

V gene TRBV5-4 combines with J gene TRBJ2-1; 8 nucleotides line up with TRBD2. The length of the CDR3 is 16 residues. Germline V CDR1 and CDR2: SGHNT, YYREEE (reference sequence). The junction had 10 bases not matched to a gene; V was cut back by 0 bases and J by 8 bases. The CDR3 loop is CASSLEDGRVGDEQFF. In DNA form, the CDR3 reads TGTGCCAGCAGCTTGGAGGACGGGAGGGTTGGGGATGAGCAGTTCTTC.

The chain combines TRBV19 with TRBJ2-5; 11 bases match TRBD2. The trim removed 6 bases at V and 2 bases at J, leaving 5 bases unmatched. The CDR3 loop spans 15 amino acids. Germline V gene sequence: CDR1 LNHDA, CDR2 SQIVND (reference sequence). DNA of the CDR3: TGTGCCAGTAGAACTAGCGGGAGAAAACAAGAGACCCAGTACTTC. This encodes CASRTSGRKQETQYF.

V and J are TRBV6-6 and TRBJ2-3; D is unclear. Per germline, CDR1 MNHNY and CDR2 SVGAGI (reference sequence). CDR3 length equals 13 residues. V shed 2 bases and J shed 6 bases, with 9 bases lying between them. The DNA of the CDR3 is TGTGCCAGCAGTTACAACGCGTTGGATACGCAGTATTTT. It translates to CASSYNALDTQYF.

The chain couples TRBV30 to TRBJ2-3; unclear D gene. CDR1 is GTSNPN and CDR2 is SVGIG in the germline V gene (reference sequence). This CDR3 has 15 residues. Trimming took off 0 bases at V and 2 bases at J, with 12 bases between the two ends. The CDR3 DNA follows: TGTGCCTGGAGTGTATTTGCGGACCACACAGATACGCAGTATTTT. Translation: CAWSVFADHTDTQYF.

This sequence joins TRBV10-3 and TRBJ2-7, with TRBD1 as a possible D gene (5 bases). V lost 9 bases and J lost 2, with 8 bases in between. Germline CDR1 is ENHRY and CDR2 is SYGVKD. This CDR3 spans 11 amino acids. Here the CDR3 reads CAIGQTYEQYF. DNA of the CDR3: TGTGCCATAGGACAAACCTACGAGCAGTACTTC.

The chain's CDR3 is CASSGAGVTTGELFF. Here the CDR3 DNA reads TGTGCCAGCAGTGGGGCGGGAGTCACGACCGGGGAGCTGTTTTTT. The V gene is TRBV9, the J gene TRBJ2-2, with 7 bases that match TRBD2. This CDR3 comprises 15 residues. V lost 5 bases, J lost 5 bases, and 9 bases stayed unmatched. Per the germline V gene, CDR1 is SGDLS and CDR2 is YYNGEE.

This clone turned up a few times. This rearrangement joins TRBV27 to TRBJ2-7, with D perhaps TRBD1 (5 bases). The CDR3 totals 11 residues. Trimming cost V 5 bases and J 7 bases, with 9 bases left between them. CDR1 is MNHEY and CDR2 is SMNVEV in the germline V gene (reference sequence). DNA of the CDR3: TGTGCCAGCAGTCAGGGATGGGAGCAGTACTTC. Its protein is CASSQGWEQYF.

The genes are TRBV5-4 and TRBJ2-2; the match to TRBD2 covers 9 bases. This CDR3 region has 17 residues. Germline CDR1 and CDR2: SGHNT and YYREEE (reference sequence). Trimming took 2 bases from V and 4 from J; bases not matched to a gene: 9. DNA for the CDR3: TGTGCCAGCAGCTTTATTACTAGCGGGCCTAGCACCGGGGAGCTGTTTTTT. Amino acids: CASSFITSGPSTGELFF. Combining the CDR3 with reference TRBV5-4 and TRBJ2-2 gives the whole variable domain ETGVTQSPTHLIKTRGQQVTLRCSSQSGHNTVSWYQQALGQGPQFIFQYYREEENGRGNFPPRFSGLQFPNYSSELNVNALELDDSALYLCASSFITSGPSTGELFFGEGSRLTVL.

This clone was seen only a few times. The chain joins TRBV6-5 to TRBJ2-1; TRBD1 matches 9 bases. The V and J ends lost 6 bases and 14 bases, in that order; junction bases with no gene match: 5. CDR3 length: 11 residues. CDR1 and CDR2 (germline): MNHEY, SVGAGI. The CDR3 sequence: CASRTRDREFF. CDR3 bases: TGTGCCAGCAGGACCCGGGACAGGGAGTTCTTC.

This rearrangement joins TRBV6-6 to TRBJ2-7; 9 nucleotides line up with TRBD1. V shed 5 bases and J 3 bases; nucleotides not matched to a gene: 5. The germline V gene has CDR1 MNHNY and CDR2 SVGAGI (reference sequence). The CDR3 length is 14 residues. The CDR3 sequence is CASSKPGQGYEQYF. DNA for the CDR3: TGTGCCAGCAGTAAACCGGGACAGGGCTACGAGCAGTACTTC.

The chain joins TRBV5-5 to TRBJ1-3, with D unresolved. The CDR3 totals 15 residues. Trimming pared 2 bases from V and 2 bases from J, leaving 11 bases between. Germline-derived CDR1 and CDR2 are SGHKS and YYEKEE (reference sequence). As DNA, the CDR3 is TGTGCCAGCAGCTTCCGGGTTGATACTGGAAACACCATATATTTT. As protein: CASSFRVDTGNTIYF.

The rearrangement links TRBV4-2 to TRBJ2-5; TRBD2 matches at 7 bases. Judging by the DNA end, TRBJ2-7 fits better; the J call may be wrong. Germline CDR1 and CDR2: LGHNA and YNFKEQ. The CDR3 totals 18 residues. CDR3 bases: TGTGCCAGCAGCCCTGGAATGGGAGGGCTAGCGGAGACCTACGAGCAGTACTTC. Residues: CASSPGMGGLAETYEQYF.

The V and J genes are TRBV28 and TRBJ2-7, with TRBD2 matching over 8 bases. The germline CDR1 and CDR2 sequences are MDHEN and SYDVKM. The trim removed 5 bases at V and 3 bases at J, leaving 24 bases unmatched. The CDR3 is made up of 20 amino acids. The CDR3: CASSPTPGTREPLASYEQYF. The CDR3 nucleotides are TGTGCCAGCAGTCCTACCCCCGGGACTAGGGAGCCATTGGCAAGCTACGAGCAGTACTTC.

This clone was seen once. V and J are TRBV28 and TRBJ2-3; D gene uncertain. CDR1 and CDR2 from the germline V gene are MDHEN and SYDVKM. V dropped 6 bases and J dropped 4 bases, with 17 bases sitting between them. This CDR3 contains 15 residues. The CDR3 here is CASRHPRREADTQYF. CDR3 coding DNA: TGTGCCAGCAGGCATCCTAGAAGAGAAGCAGATACGCAGTATTTT.

The genes are TRBV19 and TRBJ2-2; D remains unclear. CDR3 length equals 12 residues. The ends were cut back, 7 bases at V and 1 base at J, with 4 bases in the middle. Germline-derived CDR1 and CDR2 are LNHDA and SQIVND (reference sequence). This CDR3 reads CASTENTGELFF. CDR3 nucleotide sequence: TGTGCCAGTACCGAGAACACCGGGGAGCTGTTTTTT.

This chain joins TRBV6-4 and TRBJ2-5; D unresolved. From germline, CDR1 is MRHNA and CDR2 SNTAGT. The CDR3 contains 13 residues. Trimming stripped 3 bases from V and 4 bases from J, with 9 bases between. As DNA, the CDR3 is TGTGCCAGCAGTGAAAGGGAAGGAGAGACCCAGTACTTC. Its protein product is CASSEREGETQYF.

The chain recombines TRBV6-1 with TRBJ2-2, with 10 positions matching TRBD2. The CDR3 runs 21 residues. The junction had 15 bases not matched to a gene; V was cut back by 1 base and J by 1 base. Germline V gives CDR1 MNHNS, CDR2 SASEGT. This CDR3 is CASSEGPFPSGRGWNTGELFF. CDR3 DNA: TGTGCCAGCAGTGAAGGCCCGTTTCCTAGCGGGAGAGGTTGGAACACCGGGGAGCTGTTTTTT.

The CDR3 protein is CASGTGTASYEQYF. The DNA of the CDR3 is TGTGCCAGCGGGACCGGGACAGCCTCCTACGAGCAGTACTTC. The V and J genes are TRBV2 and TRBJ2-7; 7 nucleotides match TRBD1. The length of the CDR3 is 14 residues. Unmatched junction bases numbered 7, after V lost 8 bases and J lost 0 bases. Germline V gene lookup returns CDR1 SNHLY and CDR2 FYNNEI.

The rearrangement links TRBV9 to TRBJ1-4; 8 bases map to TRBD1. This CDR3 is built from 15 residues. Germline-derived CDR1 and CDR2 are SGDLS and YYNGEE. Unmatched junction bases numbered 11, after V lost 6 bases and J lost 7 bases. The CDR3 loop is CASNHQGAPTEKLFF. CDR3 nucleotides: TGTGCCAGCAACCACCAGGGGGCGCCAACTGAAAAACTGTTTTTT.

The V and J genes are TRBV6-6 and TRBJ1-6; possible D gene TRBD1, 5 bases. Germline V lookup: CDR1 MNHNY, CDR2 SVGAGI (reference sequence). V was cut by 7 bases and J by 7 bases, with 17 bases left in between. The CDR3 contains 15 residues. CDR3 residues: CASINTGTPNSPLHF. CDR3 sequence (DNA): TGTGCCAGCATTAACACCGGGACCCCGAATTCACCCCTCCACTTT.

The chain employs TRBV5-1 and TRBJ2-7; no clear D. Germline CDR1 SGHRS, CDR2 YFSETQ. The CDR3 covers 14 residues. V gave up 2 bases and J gave up 2 bases, with 11 bases separating them. The CDR3 loop reads CASSFWTSPYEQYF. In DNA form, the CDR3 reads TGCGCCAGCAGCTTTTGGACGAGCCCCTACGAGCAGTACTTC.

The rearrangement uses TRBV28 and TRBJ1-1; 7 bases map to TRBD1. The V gene's germline CDR1 is MDHEN and CDR2 SYDVKM. Trimming removed 4 bases from V and 1 base from J; junction bases left unmatched: 9. This CDR3 spans 16 amino acids. CDR3 in DNA: TGTGCCAGCAGTTCCATGGACAGGCTGTCGAACACTGAAGCTTTCTTT. Translating it yields CASSSMDRLSNTEAFF.

This chain joins TRBV28 and TRBJ2-5; tentatively, D is TRBD1 (5 bases). The germline V gene has CDR1 MDHEN and CDR2 SYDVKM. This CDR3 has 13 amino acids. V shed 3 bases and J shed 4 bases, with 9 bases lying between them. CDR3 loop: CASSLGRVETQYF. The CDR3, as DNA: TGTGCCAGCAGTTTGGGCAGGGTAGAGACCCAGTACTTC.